The 20 T cell receptor beta chains given below trace back to one sample, sequenced in a study of molecular identifiers for immune sequencing clone quantification. TCRdb re-analysed the PCR reads in MiXCR, keeping a single row per CDR3 protein. The table has around 470,000 distinct CDR3 sequences, 25% seen once. Specimen: naive CD8+ T cells from blood, with Jurkat cell RNA spiked in. Subset in this sample: FACS-sorted CD8+CD4-CCR7+CD45RA+ naive T cells. These TCRs come from a human donor in good health. Some libraries in this study had Jurkat cell RNA spiked in.

This chain uses TRBV6-5 with TRBJ2-3; D not resolved. Germline-derived CDR1 and CDR2 are MNHEY and SVGAGI. V lost 4 bases and J lost 2, with 13 bases in between. This CDR3 region has 15 residues. The CDR3 reads CASSSTATSTDTQYF. The CDR3 region has the DNA TGTGCCAGCAGTTCCACGGCTACGTCCACAGATACGCAGTATTTT.

This clonotype was seen a handful of times. J is TRBJ2-7 and V is TRBV10-1; 12 positions match TRBD2. The germline V gene has CDR1 WNHNN and CDR2 SYGVQD (reference sequence). The CDR3 length is 18 residues. With V trimmed by 9 bases and J by 1 base, 16 bases remained unmatched. CDR3 amino acids: CAREAGTSGSPPSYEQYF. CDR3 coding DNA: TGCGCCAGGGAAGCCGGGACTAGCGGGTCCCCGCCATCCTACGAGCAGTACTTC.

The sample holds a few counts of this clonotype. This chain uses TRBV4-1 with TRBJ2-2; the match to TRBD2 covers 13 bases. V lost 2 bases, J lost 4 bases, and 1 base stayed unmatched. CDR1 is MGHRA and CDR2 is YSYEKL in the germline V gene. The CDR3 has 16 residues. The CDR3 region has the DNA TGCGCCAGCAGCCAACGACTAGCGGGAGGCACCGGGGAGCTGTTTTTT. This translates into CASSQRLAGGTGELFF.

This clonotype showed up many times. The J gene is TRBJ1-1, the V gene TRBV7-6; D perhaps matches TRBD1 (6 bases). The CDR3 is made up of 19 amino acids. Germline V gene lookup returns CDR1 SGHVS and CDR2 FNYEAQ. V shed 3 bases and J shed 6 bases, with 29 bases lying between them. CDR3 sequence reads: CASSFIGGLETTGDPEAFF. In DNA, the CDR3 is TGTGCCAGCAGCTTTATTGGGGGCCTAGAGACTACGGGAGACCCTGAAGCTTTCTTT.

The chain combines TRBV19 with TRBJ1-1; unclear D gene. Germline V gives CDR1 LNHDA, CDR2 SQIVND (reference sequence). The CDR3 length is 13 residues. Between the trimmed V and J ends, which lost 7 bases and 0 bases, there was a span of 9 bases. The CDR3 DNA reads as TGTGCCAGTACCGACAATCTGAACACTGAAGCTTTCTTT. This encodes CASTDNLNTEAFF.

This clonotype was counted at least ten times. This rearrangement joins TRBV7-9 to TRBJ1-1; possible D gene TRBD1, 5 bases. Germline V gene lookup returns CDR1 SEHNR and CDR2 FQNEAQ (reference sequence). V lost 1 base to trimming and J lost 3 bases, with 6 bases between them. This CDR3 spans 13 amino acids. The CDR3 coding sequence is TGTGCCAGCAGCTTAGGGGACTACACTGAAGCTTTCTTT. It translates to CASSLGDYTEAFF.

Comment on this clonotype: The junction shows a germline mismatch at one end, possibly a read error. The CDR3 DNA reads as TGCAGCGCTAAGCTCCGGGACAGGGGTACTGAAGCTTTCTTT. It codes for CSAKLRDRGTEAFF. The chain carries TRBV20-1 and TRBJ1-1, with TRBD1 matching 10 bases. Per the germline V gene, CDR1 is DFQATT and CDR2 is SNEGSKA (reference sequence). The CDR3 runs 14 residues.

This clonotype was recorded only once. The junction departs from germline at one end; a sequencing error may be responsible. DNA for the CDR3: TGTGCCAGCAGCGACAGTTATAATCCACCCCTCCACTTT. This translates into CASSDSYNPPLHF. The gene calls are TRBV9 and TRBJ1-6; the D is unclear. This CDR3 contains 13 residues. Per germline, CDR1 SGDLS and CDR2 YYNGEE.

This clonotype showed up many times. V is TRBV4-2 and J is TRBJ2-7, with 12 nucleotides matching TRBD2. Trimming at V came to 4 bases and at J to 1 base, leaving 5 bases not matched to a gene. In germline, CDR1 is LGHNA, CDR2 YNFKEQ. The CDR3 consists of 16 residues. CDR3 DNA sequence: TGTGCCAGCAGCCCCCGGACTAGCGGGACTTCCTACGAGCAGTACTTC. This translates into CASSPRTSGTSYEQYF.

As for this clonotype: This could be a read error, since a much larger clone is one nucleotide away. The genes are TRBV6-2 or TRBV6-3 and TRBJ2-7; 7 positions match TRBD2. Germline V gene data show CDR1 as MNHEY and CDR2 as SVGEGT. This CDR3 contains 15 residues. Here the CDR3 DNA reads TGTGCCAGCAGTTACGGCCTAGCGGTCTCCTGCGAGCAGTACTTC. Protein sequence: CASSYGLAVSCEQYF.

The rearrangement uses TRBV12-3 or TRBV12-4 and TRBJ2-3, with 9 nucleotides matching TRBD2. The CDR3 has 12 amino acids. The CDR3, as DNA: TGTGCAGCAGCGGGAGGCGCAGATACGCAGTATTTT. Its protein is CAAAGGADTQYF.

The chain uses TRBV3-1 and TRBJ2-3; 14 nucleotides match TRBD2. The germline V gene has CDR1 LGHDT and CDR2 YNNKEL (reference sequence). The ends lost 4 bases at V and 11 bases at J; junction bases unmatched: 11. The CDR3 runs to 16 residues. Written as DNA, the CDR3 is TGTGCCAGCAGCCTTCTGACTAGCGGGAGGGCCGGGAGGCAGTATTTT. This sequence encodes CASSLLTSGRAGRQYF.

This clonotype appeared a single time. J is TRBJ2-1 and V is TRBV15; TRBD1 might be the D (6 bases). Germline values: CDR1 LNHNV, CDR2 YYDKDF (reference sequence). V lost 0 bases to trimming and J lost 4 bases, with 16 bases between them. This CDR3 region has 17 residues. The CDR3 region is CATSRDGVLTGYNEQFF. The CDR3 DNA follows: TGTGCCACCAGCAGAGATGGGGTCCTAACAGGGTACAATGAGCAGTTCTTC.

This clonotype was detected many times. The gene calls are TRBV14 and TRBJ2-3; the D is unclear. V gave up 0 bases and J gave up 8 bases, with 6 bases separating them. CDR3 length: 12 residues. Per germline, CDR1 SGHDN and CDR2 FVKESK. CDR3 nucleotides: TGTGCCAGCAGCCAAGAAGCAGTTACGCAGTATTTT. Its protein product is CASSQEAVTQYF.

This clonotype has ten or more counts. This chain links TRBV20-1 with TRBJ2-3; no clear D. Germline V gene sequence: CDR1 DFQATT, CDR2 SNEGSKA (reference sequence). V was shortened by 4 bases and J by 0 bases, with 11 bases between the two germline ends. CDR3 size: 14 residues. The CDR3 DNA reads TGCAGTGCTATCTTGCCGGACAGCACAGATACGCAGTATTTT. Amino acids: CSAILPDSTDTQYF.

With regard to this clonotype: This may arise from a read error, as a much more abundant clone is one base away. This chain connects TRBV12-3 or TRBV12-4 to TRBJ1-5; no clear D. This CDR3 comprises 13 residues. The DNA for the CDR3 is TGTGCCAGCAGCCCAGATAGCAAACAGCCCCAGCATTTT. It codes for CASSPDSKQPQHF.

The chain recombines TRBV13 with TRBJ2-1; 7 nucleotides agree with TRBD2. Germline lookup yields CDR1 PRHDT and CDR2 FYEKMQ (reference sequence). The CDR3 loop spans 16 amino acids. Unmatched junction bases numbered 8, after V lost 2 bases and J lost 4 bases. This CDR3 is CASSLSSSGAYNEQFF. CDR3 nucleotide sequence: TGTGCCAGCAGCTTATCATCTAGCGGAGCATACAATGAGCAGTTCTTC. Using reference TRBV13 and TRBJ2-1 for the parts outside the CDR3, the full variable domain is AAGVIQSPRHLIKEKRETATLKCYPIPRHDTVYWYQQGPGQDPQFLISFYEKMQSDKGSIPDRFSAQQFSDYHSELNMSSLELGDSALYFCASSLSSSGAYNEQFFGPGTRLTVL.

The chain joins TRBV9 to TRBJ2-2, with 11 nucleotides matching TRBD2. Germline V gene lookup returns CDR1 SGDLS and CDR2 YYNGEE. This CDR3 has 15 amino acids. The trim removed 7 bases at V and 1 base at J, leaving 3 bases unmatched. The DNA of the CDR3 is TGTGCCAGCTTTCTAGCGGGAGGGAACACCGGGGAGCTGTTTTTT. Translated, it gives CASFLAGGNTGELFF.

This clonotype was detected a few times. This sequence joins TRBV7-9 and TRBJ2-1; 9 bases align to TRBD1. This CDR3 contains 15 residues. V trimming: 1 base; J trimming: 8 bases; junction bases outside the gene matches: 6. The germline CDR1 and CDR2 sequences are SEHNR and FQNEAQ (reference sequence). The CDR3 region is CASSLVGTGLDEQFF. For the CDR3, the DNA is TGTGCCAGCAGCTTAGTTGGGACAGGGTTGGATGAGCAGTTCTTC.

The V gene is TRBV4-3, the J gene TRBJ2-1; 12 positions match TRBD2. Trimming at V came to 0 bases and at J to 6 bases, leaving 18 bases not matched to a gene. CDR3 size: 21 residues. Germline CDR1 reads LGHNA; CDR2 reads YSLEER. This chain's CDR3 is CASSQDSPQSGLAGGRNEQFF. CDR3 DNA sequence: TGCGCCAGCAGCCAAGACAGTCCCCAATCGGGTCTAGCGGGGGGGCGCAATGAGCAGTTCTTC.